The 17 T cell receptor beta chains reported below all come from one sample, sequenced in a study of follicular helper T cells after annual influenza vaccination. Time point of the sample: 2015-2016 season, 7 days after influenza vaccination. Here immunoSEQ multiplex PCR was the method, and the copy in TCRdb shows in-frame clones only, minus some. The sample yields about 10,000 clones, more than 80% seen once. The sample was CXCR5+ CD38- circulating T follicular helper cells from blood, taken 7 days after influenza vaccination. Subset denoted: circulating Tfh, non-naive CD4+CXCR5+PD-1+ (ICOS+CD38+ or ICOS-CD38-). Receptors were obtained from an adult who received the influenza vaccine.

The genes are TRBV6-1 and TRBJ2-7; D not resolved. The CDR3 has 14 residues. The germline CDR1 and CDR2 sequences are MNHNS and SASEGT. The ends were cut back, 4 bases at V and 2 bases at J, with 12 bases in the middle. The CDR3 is CASSARTAAYEQYF. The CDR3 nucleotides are TGTGCCAGCAGTGCCCGTACAGCAGCCTACGAGCAGTACTTC.

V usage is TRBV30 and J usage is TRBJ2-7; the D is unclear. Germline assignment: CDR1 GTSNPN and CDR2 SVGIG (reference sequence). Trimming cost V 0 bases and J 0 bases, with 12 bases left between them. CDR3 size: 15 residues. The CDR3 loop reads CAWSVVTDSSYEQYF. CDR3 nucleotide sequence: TGTGCCTGGAGTGTAGTGACGGATAGCTCCTACGAGCAGTACTTC.

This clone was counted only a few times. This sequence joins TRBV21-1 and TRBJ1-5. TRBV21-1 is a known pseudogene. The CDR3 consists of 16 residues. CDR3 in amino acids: CASSKESQRGNQPQHF. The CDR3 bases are TGTGCCAGCAGCAAAGAATCCCAAAGGGGCAATCAGCCCCAGCATTTT.

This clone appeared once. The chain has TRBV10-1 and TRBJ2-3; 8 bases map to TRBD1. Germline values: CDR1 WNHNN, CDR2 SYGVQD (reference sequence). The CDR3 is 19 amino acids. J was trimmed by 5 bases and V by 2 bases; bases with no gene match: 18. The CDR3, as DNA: TGCGCCAGCAGTGAGCCGACCCCCGGACAGGGCCAGTGGGGAGATACGCAGTATTTT. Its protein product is CASSEPTPGQGQWGDTQYF.

The CDR3 nucleotides are TGTGCCAGCAGCTCACCGGACAGGGGAGGCTCACCCCTCCACTTT. This gives the protein CASSSPDRGGSPLHF. The chain links TRBV7-2 to TRBJ1-6; 9 nucleotides agree with TRBD1. This CDR3 has 15 residues. Germline assignment: CDR1 SGHTA and CDR2 FQGNSA. After removal of 4 bases from V and 10 bases from J, the junction contained 8 bases not matched to a gene.

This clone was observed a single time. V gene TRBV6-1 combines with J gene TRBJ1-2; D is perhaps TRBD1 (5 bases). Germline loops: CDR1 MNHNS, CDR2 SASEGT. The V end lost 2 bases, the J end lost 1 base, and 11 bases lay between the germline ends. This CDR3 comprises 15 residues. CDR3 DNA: TGTGCCAGCAGTGAACGGCAGGGTGGTAACTATGGCTACACCTTC. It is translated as CASSERQGGNYGYTF.

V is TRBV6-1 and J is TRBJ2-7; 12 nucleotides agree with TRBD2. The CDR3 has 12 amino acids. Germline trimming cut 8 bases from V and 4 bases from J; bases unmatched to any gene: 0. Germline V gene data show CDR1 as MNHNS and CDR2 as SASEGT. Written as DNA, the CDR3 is TGTGCCAGCGGACTAGCGGGGTACGAGCAGTACTTC. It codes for CASGLAGYEQYF.

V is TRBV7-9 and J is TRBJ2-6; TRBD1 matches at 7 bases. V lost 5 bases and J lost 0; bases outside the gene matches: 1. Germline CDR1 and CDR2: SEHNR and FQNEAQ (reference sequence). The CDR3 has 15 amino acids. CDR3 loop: CASSRQGSGANVLTF. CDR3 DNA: TGTGCCAGCAGCCGACAGGGCTCTGGGGCCAACGTCCTGACTTTC.

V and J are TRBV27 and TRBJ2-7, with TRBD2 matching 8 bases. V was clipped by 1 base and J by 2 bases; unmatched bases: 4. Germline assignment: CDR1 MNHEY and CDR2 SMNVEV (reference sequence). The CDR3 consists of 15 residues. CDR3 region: CASSLFAGGTYEQYF. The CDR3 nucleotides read TGTGCCAGCAGTTTATTTGCGGGGGGTACCTACGAGCAGTACTTC.

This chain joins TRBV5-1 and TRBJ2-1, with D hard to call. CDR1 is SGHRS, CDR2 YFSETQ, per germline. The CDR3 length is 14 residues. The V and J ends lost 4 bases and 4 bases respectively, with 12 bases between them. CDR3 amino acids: CASSRLVQYNEQFF. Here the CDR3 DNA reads TGCGCCAGCAGCCGTCTAGTACAGTACAATGAGCAGTTCTTC.

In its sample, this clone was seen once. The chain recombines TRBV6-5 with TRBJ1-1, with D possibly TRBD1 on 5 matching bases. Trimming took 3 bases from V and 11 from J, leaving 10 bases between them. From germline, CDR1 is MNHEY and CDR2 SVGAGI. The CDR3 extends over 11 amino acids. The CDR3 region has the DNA TGTGCCAGCAGTTATTTGGGGGGGGCTTTCTTT. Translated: CASSYLGGAFF.

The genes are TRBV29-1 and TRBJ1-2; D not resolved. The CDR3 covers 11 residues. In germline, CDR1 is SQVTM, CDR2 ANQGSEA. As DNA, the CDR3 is TGCAGTACATATACAGATTCTGGCTACACCTTC. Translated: CSTYTDSGYTF.

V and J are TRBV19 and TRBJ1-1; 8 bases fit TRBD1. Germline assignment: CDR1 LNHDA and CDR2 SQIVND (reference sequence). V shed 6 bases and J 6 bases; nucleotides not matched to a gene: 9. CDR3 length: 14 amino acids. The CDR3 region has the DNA TGTGCCAGTAGCCAGGACAGGGTAAATTCTGAAGCTTTCTTT. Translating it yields CASSQDRVNSEAFF. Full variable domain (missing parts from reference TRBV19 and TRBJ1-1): DGGITQSPKYLFRKEGQNVTLSCEQNLNHDAMYWYRQDPGQGLRLIYYSQIVNDFQKGDIAEGYSVSREKKESFPLTVTSAQKNPTAFYLCASSQDRVNSEAFFGQGTRLTVV.

This CDR3 is CASRDPGNTIYF. Here the CDR3 DNA reads TGTGCCAGCAGGGACCCTGGAAACACCATATATTTT. The rearrangement uses TRBV2 and TRBJ1-3, with D uncertain. V was clipped by 6 bases and J by 2 bases, with 5 bases between them. Germline V gene lookup returns CDR1 SNHLY and CDR2 FYNNEI. The CDR3 is 12 amino acids.

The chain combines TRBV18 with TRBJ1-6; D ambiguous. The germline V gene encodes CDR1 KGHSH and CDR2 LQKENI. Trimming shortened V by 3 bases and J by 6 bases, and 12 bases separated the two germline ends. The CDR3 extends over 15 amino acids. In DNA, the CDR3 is TGTGCCAGCTCACCTCGGAACGACCCTAATTCACCCCTCCACTTT. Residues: CASSPRNDPNSPLHF.

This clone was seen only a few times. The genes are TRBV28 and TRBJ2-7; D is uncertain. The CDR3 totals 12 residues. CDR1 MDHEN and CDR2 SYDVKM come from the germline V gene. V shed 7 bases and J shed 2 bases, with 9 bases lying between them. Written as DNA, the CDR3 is TGTGCCAGCATGGGCCGAGCCTACGAGCAGTACTTC. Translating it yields CASMGRAYEQYF.

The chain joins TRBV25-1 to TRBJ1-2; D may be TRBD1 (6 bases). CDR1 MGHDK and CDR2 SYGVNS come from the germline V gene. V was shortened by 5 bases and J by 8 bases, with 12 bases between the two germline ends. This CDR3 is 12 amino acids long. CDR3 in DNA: TGTGCCAGCAGTTACCAGGGGAGGGGCTACACCTTC. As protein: CASSYQGRGYTF.